What follows describes a single TCR beta chain. Its target antigen remains unknown. A far bigger clonotype differs at one base, so this is likely a read error. The sample belongs to a study of shared clonotypes between healthy human individuals (dated by TCRdb to 2020 to 2021). A note on the overall study: The cohort comprised a couple of women and a few men aged 18 to 49 years. To estimate repertoire size and how much clonotypes are shared between individuals, the study performed deep sequencing of blood TCR repertoires from a handful of healthy adults. Different laboratories and diverse techniques were used to prepare libraries and sequence TCR repertoires, to increase sequencing depth and limit assay-specific biases. Per donor, leukapheresis produced somewhere between about 0.94 and 10 billion PBMCs.

Healthy HIV-negative adults with no recently reported acute infections or vaccinations were included as donors. All donors were Caucasian adults living in Nashville, Tennessee, USA. In the unsorted samples, some 94 million PBMCs were counted, and genomic DNA was extracted using the QIAamp DNA Blood Mini kit. After blood collection by leukapheresis, PBMCs were isolated using Ficoll-Histopaque density gradient centrifugation and then cryopreserved in the vapor phase of liquid nitrogen. TCR CDR3 regions were amplified from genomic DNA by multiplex PCR using the deep immunoSEQ assay. Extracted genomic DNA from each cell subset was distributed evenly across all wells of several immunoSEQ 96-well plates, and each plate was treated as a replicate. For unsorted PBMC, each replicate PCR was loaded with approximately 330 ng genomic DNA, equivalent to tens of thousands of T cell genomes. Unsorted PBMC genomic DNA was sequenced across ten immunoSEQ deep assay plates. Purified libraries were quantified with a Qubit 3.0 fluorometer, sized on a Bioanalyzer 2100, and re-quantified with the KAPA Library Quantification kit. Every immunoSEQ 96-well plate was sequenced on a dedicated single-read 150-cycle Illumina NextSeq 550 flow cell. Regarding the original processing steps: Because the immunoSEQ output held only junctional sequences and lacked quality scores, the filtering could not match the filtering applied to full-length reads. To assign V/J genes and CDR3, sequences were annotated using PyIR, a Python wrapper for IgBLAST v1.9, with IMGT germline references. Reads were filtered out if the reads had weak V/J assignments (E-value above 1e-6), no CDR3, stop codons, out-of-frame junctions, or ambiguous translated residues. V3J clonotypes were defined as sequences sharing the same inferred V gene, J gene, and CDR3 amino acid sequence. To compute the percentage overlap between repertoires, the number of shared unique clonotypes was divided by the size of the smaller repertoire. Richness of each repertoire was evaluated using RTK rarefaction, the Chao1 estimator, and Recon v2.1 estimates of unobserved clonotypes. Entries here come from immuneACCESS through TCRdb and include only in-frame sequences with V and J called. Some clones fail to appear in such tables; in the studies checked, an unresolved V gene covers under half of the shortfall, and the cause of the remainder is unknown. The V and J calls and clone size were taken over from that table, and D and trimming were inferred from the DNA. Counted in this sample were about half a million clones; 81% of them appeared once. The top ten constitute roughly an eighth of the sample.

CDR3 length: 12 amino acids, cysteine to phenylalanine. CDR3 DNA only is kept here, 36 bases in frame from base 1. CDR1 and CDR2 (GTSNPN, SVGIG) derive from the germline V gene (reference sequence). Overall study outcomes, separate from this receptor: Pairwise subsampling indicated that sequencing depth was expected to affect the degree of clonotype sharing among donors. The genetic and exposure-history diversity represented was limited by the small number of donors. Sampling was restricted to blood, and TCR repertoires in tissues likely differ from the TCR repertoires found in blood.

This chain is built from TRBV30 and TRBJ2-3; no D gene can be assigned with confidence. The sequenced material came from PBMCs. The origin of this receptor is a woman between 40 and 50 years old in good health. Some clones in this sample may be carry-over from other donors' samples. The CDR3 region has the sequence CASTWAHSTRYF. The DNA reads as follows: TGTGCCTCCACCTGGGCCCATTCTACGCGGTATTTT.